What follows is one T cell receptor (beta chain) and its context. The sample is drawn from a study of blood T cell repertoires in COVID-19. Turning to the study itself: Some COVID-19 samples were acute and others convalescent; all came from the United States, Italy and Spain. PBMCs, B-cell-depleted T cells, or T cells provided the cDNA or gDNA that made up the material.

Per the study methods: It was from reference gene primer amplification that nucleated cell counts were estimated. Measured with immunoSEQ multiplex PCR; TCRdb has only the in-frame clones, and not every one. D and trimming come from the DNA, and the V and J calls and clone size come from that table. The data contain some 490,000 clones, roughly 85% of them singletons. The sequenced material came from peripheral blood. The sequence was obtained from a human donor in a cohort sampled during active COVID-19.

The CDR3 here is CASSTGTGYNSPLHF. In nucleotides, the CDR3 is TGTGCCAGTAGTACCGGGACAGGATATAATTCACCCCTCCACTTT. The chain combines TRBV19 with TRBJ1-6, with 8 bases identical to TRBD1. The CDR3 extends over 15 amino acids. Unmatched junction bases numbered 3, after V lost 4 bases and J lost 4 bases. Germline CDR1 and CDR2: LNHDA and SQIVND (reference sequence).